The T cell receptor beta chain described here comes from a study of T cell responses to AZD1222 COVID-19 vaccine. As for this clone: The target antigen is unknown.

TCRdb's copy holds only in-frame clones and misses some; the assay was immunoSEQ multiplex PCR. The sample carries around 150,000 clones, 85% to 95% recorded once. Study results and limitations: CD4 TCRs associated with vaccination spanned spike, dominating at 160-218 and 743-854.

This TCR came from an adult in good health. This sample comprised peripheral blood, obtained on day 0 of AZD1222 vaccination.

The CDR3: CATSRDPGGRSPLHF. The CDR3 nucleotides are TGTGCCACCAGCAGAGATCCGGGTGGGCGGTCACCCCTCCACTTT. The chain has TRBV15 and TRBJ1-6; unclear D gene. This CDR3 region has 15 residues. V shed 0 bases and J shed 10 bases, with 13 bases lying between them. Germline CDR1 and CDR2: LNHNV and YYDKDF (reference sequence).